This record concerns one T cell receptor (beta chain) sequence. The read terminates 3 residues ahead of where the CDR3 ends, so the germline J gene completes it. Trimming removed 1 base at V and 7 bases at J, with 14 bases between. CDR1 SGHNT and CDR2 YYREEE come from the germline V gene (reference sequence). This CDR3 region has 15 residues. This sample is drawn from a study of T cells in women clearing cervical HPV infection. The assay was immunoSEQ multiplex PCR, and TCRdb's table has in-frame clones only and misses some. This sample's clone table lists tens of thousands of clones. Sequencing was carried out using blood buffy coat. V is TRBV5-4 and J is TRBJ1-4, with a weak D call TRBD1 (5 bases). This sequence was found in a woman between 18 and 70 years old with a cervical HPV16 infection that either progressed to CIN3+ or cleared (not recorded which). The CDR3 loop reads CASSLSTGGREKLFF. The CDR3 bases that were read are TGTGCCAGCAGCTTGTCTACGGGGGGTCGTGAAAAA.